Shown below are 4 T cell receptor beta chains from a single sample sequenced in a study of blood T cells in healthy people across ages. Next came a second PCR, run for roughly 7 to 12 cycles, which used a sample-barcoded 5' primer along with a J-beta primer mix. TCRdb re-derived calls from the 5' RACE reads in MiXCR, one entry per CDR3 protein. The data show just under 900,000 distinct CDR3 sequences, 29% seen once. Material: blood. The receptors derive from a woman aged 80 or over in good health.

The gene calls are TRBV6-1 and TRBJ2-3, with TRBD2 identical over 8 bases. This CDR3 region has 14 residues. CDR1 is MNHNS, CDR2 SASEGT, per germline. Trimming cost V 8 bases and J 3 bases; bases outside gene matches: 7. The CDR3 region has the DNA TGTGCCAGCGGCAGTAGCGGGGTTACAGATACGCAGTATTTT. As protein: CASGSSGVTDTQYF.

Concerning this clonotype itself: A much larger clone lies a single base off, so this may be a read error. The chain joins TRBV7-8 to TRBJ2-7, with 7 bases lining up with TRBD1. The J call may be incorrect, as the DNA end agrees better with TRBJ2-5. This CDR3 spans 15 amino acids. In germline, CDR1 is SGHVS, CDR2 FQNEAQ. The DNA of the CDR3 is TGTGTCAGCAGCTTAAGAGGGGGCGGTGGAGAGACCCAGTACTTC. Its protein is CVSSLRGGGGETQYF.

This chain connects TRBV14 to TRBJ1-3, with a possible D match to TRBD1 (6 bases). Trimming shortened V by 4 bases and J by 3 bases, and 13 bases separated the two germline ends. The CDR3 extends over 15 amino acids. The germline V gene has CDR1 SGHDN and CDR2 FVKESK. The chain's CDR3 is CASSLNRVFGNTIYF. The CDR3 DNA follows: TGTGCCAGCAGCCTCAACAGGGTTTTTGGAAACACCATATATTTT.

This clonotype appeared many times. This chain joins TRBV12-3 or TRBV12-4 and TRBJ2-3; TRBD1 aligns across 7 bases. V shed 5 bases and J 4 bases; nucleotides not matched to a gene: 9. CDR3 length: 15 residues. The CDR3 DNA reads TGTGCCAGCAGTGCCCGACAGGGAGCGGCAGATACGCAGTATTTT. Its translation is CASSARQGAADTQYF.